This TCR beta chain was documented in a study of blood T cell repertoires in COVID-19. Overall study context: Both acute and convalescent COVID-19 samples were obtained from the United States, Italy and Spain. From T cells, B-cell-depleted T cells, or PBMCs came the material, which was cDNA or gDNA.

Method: immunoSEQ multiplex PCR; TCRdb's copy keeps in-frame clones and lacks some. Counted here are 200,000 to 250,000 clones, around 86% occurring once; the ten biggest clones make up approximately 6%. CDR1 is SGHTA, CDR2 FQGNSA, per germline. V was clipped by 0 bases and J by 2 bases, with 18 bases between them. This CDR3 contains 18 residues. The rearrangement joins TRBV7-2 to TRBJ2-3; TRBD1 is a possible D gene (5 bases). Sequenced: peripheral blood. This clonotype was sampled from a man older than 75 with acute or convalescent COVID-19. This CDR3 reads CASSLAGASPTITDTQYF. The CDR3 region has the DNA TGTGCCAGCAGCTTAGCTGGGGCATCACCCACGATCACAGATACGCAGTATTTT. Based on the CDR3 plus reference TRBV7-2 and TRBJ2-3, the full variable domain is GAGVSQSPSNKVTEKGKDVELRCDPISGHTALYWYRQSLGQGLEFLIYFQGNSAPDKSGLPSDRFSAERTGGSVSTLTIQRTQQEDSAVYLCASSLAGASPTITDTQYFGPGTRLTVL.